This TCR beta chain was sequenced for a study of T cell responses to AZD1222 COVID-19 vaccine. Points from the study as a whole: Spike-specific TCR breadth and depth both grew after two AZD1222 doses. Within unmutated variant regions lay the reported targets of nearly half of spike-specific TCRs.

Sequenced by immunoSEQ multiplex PCR; TCRdb stores in-frame clones only, minus some. The sample lists over 120,000 clones; 92% were seen once. This CDR3 is built from 11 residues. CDR1 is LNHDA, CDR2 SQIVND, per germline (reference sequence). V was clipped by 10 bases and J by 5 bases, with 9 bases between them. About this clone itself: Its antigen is unidentified.

The analysis combined second doses at about 4 or about 12 weeks. This receptor was identified in an adult who received the AZD1222 COVID-19 vaccine. Sequenced here: peripheral blood, sampled 28 days after the second AZD1222 dose. The chain couples TRBV19 to TRBJ1-3; D gene ambiguous. CDR3 protein: CATLNRNTIYF. Here the CDR3 DNA reads TGTGCCACCCTTAATAGAAACACCATATATTTT.